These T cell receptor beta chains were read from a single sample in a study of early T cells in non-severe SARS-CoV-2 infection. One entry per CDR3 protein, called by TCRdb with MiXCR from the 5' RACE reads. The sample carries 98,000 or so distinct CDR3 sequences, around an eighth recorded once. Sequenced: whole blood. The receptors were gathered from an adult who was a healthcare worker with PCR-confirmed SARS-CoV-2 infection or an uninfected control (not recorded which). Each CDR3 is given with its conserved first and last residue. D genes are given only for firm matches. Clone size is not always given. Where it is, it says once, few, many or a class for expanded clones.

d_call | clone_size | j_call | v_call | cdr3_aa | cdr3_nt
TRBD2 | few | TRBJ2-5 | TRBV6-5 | CASSYLTSWKRTQYF | TGTGCCAGCAGTTACTTGACTAGCTGGAAGAGGACCCAGTACTTC
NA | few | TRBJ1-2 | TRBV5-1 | CASSLLTGIHGYTF | TGCGCCAGCAGTTTACTGACCGGCATTCATGGCTACACCTTC
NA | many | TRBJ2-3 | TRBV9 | CASSLSRGRDTQYF | TGTGCCAGCAGCCTAAGTCGGGGCCGAGATACGCAGTATTTT
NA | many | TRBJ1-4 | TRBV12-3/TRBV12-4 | CASSPTGGKLFF | TGTGCCAGCAGTCCTACAGGTGGTAAACTGTTTTTT
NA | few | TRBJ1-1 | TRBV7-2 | CASSRPPKSHTEAFF | TGTGCCAGCAGCCGTCCCCCTAAATCACACACTGAAGCTTTCTTT
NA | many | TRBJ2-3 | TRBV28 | CASSLAGTATDTQYF | TGTGCCAGCAGTTTAGCGGGGACAGCAACAGATACGCAGTATTTT
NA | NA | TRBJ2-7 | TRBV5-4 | CASSLGPVKAGEQYF | TGTGCCAGCAGCTTGGGACCGGTAAAAGCGGGCGAGCAGTACTTC
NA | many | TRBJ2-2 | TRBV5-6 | CASSFTELTGELFF | TGTGCCAGCAGCTTTACCGAGCTCACCGGGGAGCTGTTTTTT
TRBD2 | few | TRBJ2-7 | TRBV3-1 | CASSFLAGVTEQYF | TGTGCCAGCAGCTTTCTAGCGGGAGTTACCGAGCAGTACTTC
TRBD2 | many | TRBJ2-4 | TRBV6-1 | CASKRREEDKNIQYF | TGTGCCAGCAAAAGACGGGAGGAGGACAAAAACATTCAGTACTTC
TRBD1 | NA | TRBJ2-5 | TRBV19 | CASSIQSGGVTQYF | TGTGCCAGTAGTATTCAATCAGGGGGAGTGACCCAGTACTTC
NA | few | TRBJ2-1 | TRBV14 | CASSQTPRYYNEQFF | TGTGCCAGCAGCCAAACCCCTCGGTACTACAATGAGCAGTTCTTC
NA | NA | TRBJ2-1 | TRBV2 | CASSENRGLWNEQFF | TGTGCCAGCAGTGAGAATAGGGGGTTATGGAATGAGCAGTTCTTC
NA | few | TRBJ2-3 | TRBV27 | CASHSRGRDTQYF | TGTGCCAGCCACTCGCGGGGCAGGGATACGCAGTATTTT
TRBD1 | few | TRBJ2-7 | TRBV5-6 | CASTYRGTYGEQYF | TGTGCCAGCACCTACAGGGGAACCTACGGCGAGCAGTACTTC
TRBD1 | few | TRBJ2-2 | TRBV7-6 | CASSLADRGPTGELFF | TGTGCCAGCAGCTTAGCGGACAGGGGTCCCACCGGGGAGCTGTTTTTT
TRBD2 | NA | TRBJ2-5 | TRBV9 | CASSVGDTSGIQETQYF | TGTGCCAGCAGCGTAGGGGATACTAGCGGGATTCAAGAGACCCAGTACTTC
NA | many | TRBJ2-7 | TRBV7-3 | CASSLEGGESYEQYF | TGTGCCAGCAGCTTAGAAGGGGGGGAGTCCTACGAGCAGTACTTC
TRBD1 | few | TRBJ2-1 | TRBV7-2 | CASSRDRAKGQFF | TGTGCCAGCAGCAGGGACAGGGCCAAGGGGCAGTTCTTC
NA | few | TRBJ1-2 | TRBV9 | CASSRQAYGYTF | TGTGCCAGCAGCCGCCAAGCCTATGGCTACACCTTC
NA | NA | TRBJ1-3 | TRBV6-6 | CASSYSASRENTIYF | TGTGCCAGCAGTTACTCAGCCAGTCGGGAAAACACCATATATTTT
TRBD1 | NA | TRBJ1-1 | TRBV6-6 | CASSSGTANTEAFF | TGTGCCAGCAGTTCAGGGACAGCTAACACTGAAGCTTTCTTT
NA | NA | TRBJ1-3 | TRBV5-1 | CASSLGAGGNTIYF | TGCGCCAGCAGCTTGGGGGCAGGTGGAAACACCATATATTTT
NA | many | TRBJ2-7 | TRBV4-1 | CASSQDRAVSKQYF | TGCGCCAGCAGCCAAGACAGGGCTGTTTCCAAGCAGTACTTC
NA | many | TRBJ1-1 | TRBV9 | CASSVLSMGGNTEAFF | TGTGCCAGCAGCGTATTGTCCATGGGGGGGAACACTGAAGCTTTCTTT
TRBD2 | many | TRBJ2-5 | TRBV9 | CASSVTSGAPSETQYF | TGTGCCAGCAGCGTTACTAGCGGGGCCCCGTCAGAGACCCAGTACTTC
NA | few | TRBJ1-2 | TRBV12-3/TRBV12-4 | CASSDTYGYTF | TGTGCCAGCAGTGATACCTATGGCTACACCTTC
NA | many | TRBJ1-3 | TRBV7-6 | CASSLGPQVSGNTIYF | TGTGCCAGCAGCTTAGGACCACAGGTCTCTGGAAACACCATATATTTT
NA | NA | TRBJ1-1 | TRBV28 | CASSPYSNTEAFF | TGTGCCAGCAGTCCTTACTCAAACACTGAAGCTTTCTTT
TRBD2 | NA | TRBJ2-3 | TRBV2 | CASTTVSGVTDMQYF | TGTGCCAGCACCACAGTTAGCGGGGTCACAGATATGCAGTATTTT
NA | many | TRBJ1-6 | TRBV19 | CASMTQQGGTSPLHF | TGTGCCAGTATGACACAGCAGGGAGGAACATCACCCCTCCACTTT
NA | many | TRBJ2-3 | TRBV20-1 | CSARDQRVVTDTQYF | TGCAGTGCTAGAGATCAGAGGGTGGTGACAGATACGCAGTATTTT
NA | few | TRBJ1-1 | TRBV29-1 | CSVLPLLRKNEAFF | TGCAGCGTCCTTCCCCTCTTGAGGAAGAACGAAGCTTTCTTT
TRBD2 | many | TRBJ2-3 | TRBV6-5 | CASSVAGAPDTQYF | TGTGCCAGCAGTGTAGCGGGGGCGCCAGATACGCAGTATTTT